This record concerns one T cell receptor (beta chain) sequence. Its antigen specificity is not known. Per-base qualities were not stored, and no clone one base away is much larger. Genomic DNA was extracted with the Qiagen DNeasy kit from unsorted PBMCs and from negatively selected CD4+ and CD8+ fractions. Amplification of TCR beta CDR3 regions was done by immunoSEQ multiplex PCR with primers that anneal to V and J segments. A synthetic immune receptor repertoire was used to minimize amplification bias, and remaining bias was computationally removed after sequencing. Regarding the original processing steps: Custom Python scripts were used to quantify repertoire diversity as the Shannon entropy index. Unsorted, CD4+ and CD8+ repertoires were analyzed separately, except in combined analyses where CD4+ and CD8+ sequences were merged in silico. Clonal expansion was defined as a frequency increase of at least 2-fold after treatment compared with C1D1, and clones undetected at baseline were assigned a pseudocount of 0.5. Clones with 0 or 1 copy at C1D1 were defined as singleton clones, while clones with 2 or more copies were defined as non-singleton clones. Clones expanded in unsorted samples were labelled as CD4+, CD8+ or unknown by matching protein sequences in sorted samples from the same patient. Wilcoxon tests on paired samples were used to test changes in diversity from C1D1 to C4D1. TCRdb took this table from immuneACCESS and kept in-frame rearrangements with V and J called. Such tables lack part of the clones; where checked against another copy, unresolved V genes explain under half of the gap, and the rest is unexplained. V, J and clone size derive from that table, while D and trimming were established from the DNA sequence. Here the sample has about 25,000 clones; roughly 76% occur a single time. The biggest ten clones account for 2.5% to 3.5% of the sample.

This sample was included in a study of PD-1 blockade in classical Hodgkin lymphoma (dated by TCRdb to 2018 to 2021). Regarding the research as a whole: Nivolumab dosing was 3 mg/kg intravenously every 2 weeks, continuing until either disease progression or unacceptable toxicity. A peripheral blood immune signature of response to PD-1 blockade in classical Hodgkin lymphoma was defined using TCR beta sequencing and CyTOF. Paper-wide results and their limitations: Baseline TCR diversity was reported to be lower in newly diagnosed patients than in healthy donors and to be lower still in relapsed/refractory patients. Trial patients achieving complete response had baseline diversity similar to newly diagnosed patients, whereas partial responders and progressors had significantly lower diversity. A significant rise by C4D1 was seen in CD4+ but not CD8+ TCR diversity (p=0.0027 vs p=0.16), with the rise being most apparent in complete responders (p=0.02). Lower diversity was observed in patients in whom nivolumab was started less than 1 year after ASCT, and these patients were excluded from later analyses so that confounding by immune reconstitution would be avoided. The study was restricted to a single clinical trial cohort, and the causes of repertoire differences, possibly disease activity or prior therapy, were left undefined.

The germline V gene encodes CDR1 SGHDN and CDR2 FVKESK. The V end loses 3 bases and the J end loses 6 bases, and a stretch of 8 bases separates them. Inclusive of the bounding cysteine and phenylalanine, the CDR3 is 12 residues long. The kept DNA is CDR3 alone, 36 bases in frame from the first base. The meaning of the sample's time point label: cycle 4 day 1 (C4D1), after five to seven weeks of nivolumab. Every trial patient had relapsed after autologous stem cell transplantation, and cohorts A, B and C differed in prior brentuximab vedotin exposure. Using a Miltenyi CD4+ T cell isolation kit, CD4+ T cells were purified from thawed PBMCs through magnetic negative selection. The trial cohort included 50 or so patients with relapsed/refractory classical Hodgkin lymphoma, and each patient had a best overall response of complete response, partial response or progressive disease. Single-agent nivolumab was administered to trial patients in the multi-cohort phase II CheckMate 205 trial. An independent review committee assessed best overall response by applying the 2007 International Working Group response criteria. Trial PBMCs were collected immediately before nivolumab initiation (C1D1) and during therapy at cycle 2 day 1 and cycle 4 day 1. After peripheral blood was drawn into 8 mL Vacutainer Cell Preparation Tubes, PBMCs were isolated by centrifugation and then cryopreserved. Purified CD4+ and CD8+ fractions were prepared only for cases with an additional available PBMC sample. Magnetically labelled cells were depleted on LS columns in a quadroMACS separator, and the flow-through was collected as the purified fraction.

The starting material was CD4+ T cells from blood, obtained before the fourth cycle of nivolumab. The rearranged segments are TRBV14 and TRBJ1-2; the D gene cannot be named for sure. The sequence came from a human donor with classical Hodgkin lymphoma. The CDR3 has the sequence CASSQGSDGYTF. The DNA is TGTGCCAGCAGCCAGGGTTCCGATGGCTACACCTTC. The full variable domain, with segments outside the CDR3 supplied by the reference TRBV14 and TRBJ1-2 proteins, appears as EAGVTQFPSHSVIEKGQTVTLRCDPISGHDNLYWYRRVMGKEIKFLLHFVKESKQDESGMPNNRFLAERTGGTYSTLKVQPAELEDSGVYFCASSQGSDGYTFGSGTRLTVV.